This TCR beta chain was captured by sequencing in a study of CD8 T cells in ankylosing spondylitis. TCRdb re-analysed the 5' RACE reads in MiXCR, keeping a single row per CDR3 protein. Here the sample spans 250,000 to 400,000 distinct CDR3 sequences, about 9.9% being singletons. CDR3 size: 12 residues. CDR1 is SGHRS, CDR2 YFSETQ, per germline. The V and J ends lost 7 bases and 3 bases respectively, with 10 bases between them. The sequencing input was blood, either unsorted or a sorted T cell fraction (not recorded which). The chain recombines TRBV5-1 with TRBJ1-1, with D uncertain. This clonotype was sampled from a female donor with ankylosing spondylitis or in good health (not recorded which). In DNA, the CDR3 is TGCGCCAGCGGGCGTATTGACACTGAAGCTTTCTTT. Residues: CASGRIDTEAFF.